This TCR beta chain appears in the sequencing data of a study of blood T cells in healthy people across ages. About the research overall: Per two T cells, about one barcoded beta molecule was captured through template switching.

A sample-barcoded 5' primer and a J-beta primer mix were used in a second PCR of about 7 to 11 cycles. MiXCR, applied by TCRdb to the 5' RACE reads, yields one record per CDR3 protein. The sample contains hundreds of thousands of distinct CDR3 sequences, 46% of which appear only once. Trimming at V came to 6 bases and at J to 0 bases, leaving 7 bases not matched to a gene. The CDR3 spans 16 residues. Sequenced input: blood. V is TRBV12-3 or TRBV12-4 and J is TRBJ2-2, with TRBD2 matching over 7 bases. This clonotype originated in a man older than 75 in good health. CDR3 nucleotide sequence: TGTGCCAGCAGGTCCCCGGGGGGAGCGAACACCGGGGAGCTGTTTTTT. Protein sequence: CASRSPGGANTGELFF.